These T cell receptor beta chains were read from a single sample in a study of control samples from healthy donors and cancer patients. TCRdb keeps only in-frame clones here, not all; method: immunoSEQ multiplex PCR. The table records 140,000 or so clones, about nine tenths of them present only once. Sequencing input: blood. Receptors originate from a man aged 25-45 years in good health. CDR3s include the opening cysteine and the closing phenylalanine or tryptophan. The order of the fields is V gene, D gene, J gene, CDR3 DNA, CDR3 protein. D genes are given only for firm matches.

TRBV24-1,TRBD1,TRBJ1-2,TGTGCCACCAGTGAAGCCGGGACAGACAGTTACTATGGCTACACCTTC,CATSEAGTDSYYGYTF
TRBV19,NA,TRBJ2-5,TGTGCCAGTAGTATTGGGCAGGCAGGAGAGACCCAGTACTTC,CASSIGQAGETQYF
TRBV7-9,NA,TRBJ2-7,TGTGCCAGCAGCCAAGCGACAGGCCACTACGAGCAGTACTTC,CASSQATGHYEQYF
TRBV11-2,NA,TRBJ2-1,TGTGCCAGCAGCTTAGTAGATGAGCAGTTCTTC,CASSLVDEQFF
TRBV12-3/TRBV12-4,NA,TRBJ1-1,TGTGCCAGCAGCAAGACAGAGAACACTGAAGCTTTCTTT,CASSKTENTEAFF
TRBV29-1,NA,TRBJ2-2,TGCAGCGTTGAAACTAGGAACACCGGGGAGCTGTTTTTT,CSVETRNTGELFF
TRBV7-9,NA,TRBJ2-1,TGTGCCAGCAGCTTCTTTGGCGTGTCGAACGGCTTCGATGAGCAGTTCTTC,CASSFFGVSNGFDEQFF
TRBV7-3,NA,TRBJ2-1,TGTGCCAGCAGCTTAGGGACTTCGGCCAATGAGCAGTTCTTC,CASSLGTSANEQFF
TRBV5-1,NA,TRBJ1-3,TGCGCCAGCAGCTTGGACCCGGGGGGAAACACCATATATTTT,CASSLDPGGNTIYF
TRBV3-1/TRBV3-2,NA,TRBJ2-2,TGTGCCAGCAGCCTCTGGACCGGGACCGGGGAGCTGTTTTTT,CASSLWTGTGELFF
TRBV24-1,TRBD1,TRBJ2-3,TGTGCCACCAGTGATCTTGACAGGGGGACAGATACGCAGTATTTT,CATSDLDRGTDTQYF
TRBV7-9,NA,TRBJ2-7,TGTGCCAGCAGCTCCTCGACTGGGCCCGAGCAGTACTTC,CASSSSTGPEQYF
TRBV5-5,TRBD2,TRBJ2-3,TGTGCCAGCAGCTTAGCGGGAGGTGAAGATACGCAGTATTTT,CASSLAGGEDTQYF
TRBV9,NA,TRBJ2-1,TGTGCCAGCAGCGTGATTGACGAGCCCCACAATGAGCAGTTCTTC,CASSVIDEPHNEQFF
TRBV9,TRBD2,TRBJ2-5,TGTGCCAGCAGCGGGCTCCTCGGACTAGCGGAAGAGACCCAGTACTTC,CASSGLLGLAEETQYF
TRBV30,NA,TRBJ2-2,TGTGCTACGATTGCAGAGGGAATGGGGACCGGGGAGCTGTTTTTT,CATIAEGMGTGELFF